This TCR beta chain was identified during a study of T cells in localized non-small cell lung cancer (dated by TCRdb to the early 2020s). Broadly, across the study: Comparing tumors with uninvolved tumor-adjacent lungs, the study looked at the T cell repertoires of approximately 250 patients with early-stage NSCLC. All 220 or so NSCLC patients in the cohort were treatment-naive and had localized lung tumors that were resected. The mean age of the NSCLC patients was around 65 years, with 120 to 150 men and 85 to 110 women.

On the study overall, not on this receptor specifically: Of the top 100 tumor clones, a median of approximately 60 were detected in paired uninvolved adjacent lung; 28 were also among that lung's top 100. Because of the exploratory design, TCR variables were selected using unadjusted p-values without false-discovery rate correction. Because multi-region tumor sequencing was not performed, intratumor heterogeneity could not be ruled out. Higher T cell density in blood was associated with longer overall survival, whereas higher clonality in adjacent lung was associated with shorter survival. The highest T cell clonality was observed in uninvolved tumor-adjacent lung, where clonality exceeded that of tumor, suggesting that antigenic responses were more focused in uninvolved tumor-adjacent lung.

At diagnosis, tumor, uninvolved tumor-adjacent lung and peripheral blood were collected and then preserved as a mix of FFPE and fresh-frozen material. For TCR repertoire profiling, blood samples were analyzed in the form of peripheral blood mononuclear cells. TCR beta CDR3 regions were sequenced from DNA using the immunoSEQ Assay. Processing in the source paper ran as follows. To compute T cell density, TCR beta template counts were normalized to usable DNA, which was estimated by amplifying housekeeping genes. Using the preseqR package, richness was estimated by extrapolating to 120,000 templates for tissue samples and 400,000 templates for PBMC samples. Clonality was taken to be one minus Pielou's evenness. Tissue-enriched TCRs were identified by differential abundance testing using productive amino-acid clonotypes, minimum total count 5 and alpha 0.1. The Jaccard Index and the Morisita Overlap Index were used to measure repertoire overlap between compartments. GLIPH clustered TCR beta CDR3s with public tetramer-defined viral CDR3s; viral motifs required at least three viral sequences plus V-gene enrichment. This is the immuneACCESS table as TCRdb keeps it, with only in-frame sequences that have V and J called. A part of the clones is gone; compared with another copy, unresolved V genes explain less than half, and the rest is unexplained. V and J calls and clone size are given by that table; D and trimming were obtained from the DNA. This sample comprises tens of thousands of clones, 85% to 90% of them detected only once. In total, the top ten clones hold roughly 4% of the sample.

In the case of this clone: The antigen this receptor binds is unknown. Nothing much larger sits one base from this clone, and base qualities are not available.

The sequence was collected from a man aged 40 to 70 with stage I lung adenocarcinoma. The specimen was peripheral blood, collected before any cancer treatment.

The sequenced DNA is TGCGCCAGTTGTCCGGACAGACCGAATGAAAAACTGTTTTTT. Its protein is CASCPDRPNEKLFF. The sequence links TRBV5-1 to TRBJ1-4; the D gene is possibly TRBD1, with 6 bases matching. The CDR3 spans 14 residues, from the cysteine through the phenylalanine. Left in the record is the CDR3 DNA by itself, 42 bases read in frame from the first base. V gives up 8 bases and J gives up 5 bases, and the segment between their germline ends measures 16 bases. Looking up the germline V gene yields CDR1 SGHRS and CDR2 YFSETQ.